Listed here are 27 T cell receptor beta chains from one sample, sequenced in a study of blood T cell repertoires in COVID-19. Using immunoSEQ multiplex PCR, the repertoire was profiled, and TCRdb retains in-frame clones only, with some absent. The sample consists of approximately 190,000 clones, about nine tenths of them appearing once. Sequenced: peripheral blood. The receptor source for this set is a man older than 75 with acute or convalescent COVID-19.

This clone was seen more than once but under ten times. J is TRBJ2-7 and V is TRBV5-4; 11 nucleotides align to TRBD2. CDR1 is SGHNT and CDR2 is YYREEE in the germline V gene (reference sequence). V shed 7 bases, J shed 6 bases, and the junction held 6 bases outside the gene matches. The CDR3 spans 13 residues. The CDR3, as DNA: TGTGCCAGCCGATTAGCGGGAGGGAGCGAGCAGTACTTC. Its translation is CASRLAGGSEQYF.

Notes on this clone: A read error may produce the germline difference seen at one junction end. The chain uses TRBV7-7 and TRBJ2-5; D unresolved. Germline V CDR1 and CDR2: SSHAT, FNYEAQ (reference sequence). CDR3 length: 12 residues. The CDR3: CASSYPGETQYF. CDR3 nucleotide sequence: TGTGCTAGCAGCTACCCCGGGGAGACCCAGTACTTC.

In nucleotides, the CDR3 is TGTGCCAGCAGCCCCACAGGGGCCTCTGGAAACACCATATATTTT. It is translated as CASSPTGASGNTIYF. The rearrangement uses TRBV7-3 and TRBJ1-3; 7 bases are shared with TRBD1. CDR3 length: 15 amino acids. The V gene's germline CDR1 is SGHTA and CDR2 FQGTGA. V shed 5 bases and J 0 bases; nucleotides not matched to a gene: 4.

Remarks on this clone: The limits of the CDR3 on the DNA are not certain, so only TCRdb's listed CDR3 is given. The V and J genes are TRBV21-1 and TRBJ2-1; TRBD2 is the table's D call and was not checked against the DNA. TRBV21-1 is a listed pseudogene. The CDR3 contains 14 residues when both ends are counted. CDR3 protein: CASSKVGSGTVWFF.

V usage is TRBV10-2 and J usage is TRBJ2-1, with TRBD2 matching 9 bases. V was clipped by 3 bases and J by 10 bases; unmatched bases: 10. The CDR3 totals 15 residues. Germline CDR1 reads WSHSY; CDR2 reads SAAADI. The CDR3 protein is CASSDELAGRKEQFF. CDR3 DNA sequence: TGCGCCAGCAGTGATGAGCTAGCGGGGAGGAAGGAGCAGTTCTTC.

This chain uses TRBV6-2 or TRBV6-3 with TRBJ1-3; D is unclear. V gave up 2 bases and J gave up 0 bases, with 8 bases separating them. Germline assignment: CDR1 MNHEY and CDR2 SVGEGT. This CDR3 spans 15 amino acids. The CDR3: CASSYTQISGNTIYF. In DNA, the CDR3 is TGTGCCAGCAGTTACACGCAGATCTCTGGAAACACCATATATTTT.

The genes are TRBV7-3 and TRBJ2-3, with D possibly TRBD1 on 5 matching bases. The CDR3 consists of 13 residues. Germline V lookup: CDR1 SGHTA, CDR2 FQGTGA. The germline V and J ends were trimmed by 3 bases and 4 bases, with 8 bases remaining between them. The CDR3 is CASSFTGPDTQYF. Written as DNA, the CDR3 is TGTGCCAGCAGCTTCACAGGTCCAGATACGCAGTATTTT.

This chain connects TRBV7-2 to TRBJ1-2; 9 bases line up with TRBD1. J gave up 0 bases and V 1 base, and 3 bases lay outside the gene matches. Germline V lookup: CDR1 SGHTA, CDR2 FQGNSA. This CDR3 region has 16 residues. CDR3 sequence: CASSLVGQGSNYGYTF. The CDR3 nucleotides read TGTGCCAGCAGCTTAGTAGGACAGGGGTCTAACTATGGCTACACCTTC.

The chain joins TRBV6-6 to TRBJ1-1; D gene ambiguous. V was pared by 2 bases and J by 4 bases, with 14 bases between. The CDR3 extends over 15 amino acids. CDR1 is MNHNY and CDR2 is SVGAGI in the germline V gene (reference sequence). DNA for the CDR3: TGTGCCAGCAGTTACGGGGATCGGAGGAGCACTGAAGCTTTCTTT. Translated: CASSYGDRRSTEAFF.

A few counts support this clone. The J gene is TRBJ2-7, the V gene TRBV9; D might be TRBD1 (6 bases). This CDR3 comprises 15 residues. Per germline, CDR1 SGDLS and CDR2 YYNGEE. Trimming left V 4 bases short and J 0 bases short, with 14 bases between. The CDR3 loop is CASSPRQASSYEQYF. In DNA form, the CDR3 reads TGTGCCAGCAGCCCCCGACAGGCGTCCTCCTACGAGCAGTACTTC.

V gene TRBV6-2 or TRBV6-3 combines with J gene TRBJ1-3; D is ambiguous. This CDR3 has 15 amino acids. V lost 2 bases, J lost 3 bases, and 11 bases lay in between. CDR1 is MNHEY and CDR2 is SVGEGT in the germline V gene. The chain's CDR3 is CASSYVLTGGNTIYF. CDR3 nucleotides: TGTGCCAGCAGTTACGTCCTCACCGGTGGAAACACCATATATTTT.

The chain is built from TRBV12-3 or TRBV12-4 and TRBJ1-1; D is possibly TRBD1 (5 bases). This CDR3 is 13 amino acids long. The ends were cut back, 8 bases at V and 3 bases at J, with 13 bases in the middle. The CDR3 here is CASGKTAHTEAFF. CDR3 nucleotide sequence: TGTGCCAGCGGAAAGACAGCGCACACTGAAGCTTTCTTT.

The CDR3 loop is CASDPGQPYGELFF. CDR3 nucleotides: TGCGCCAGCGACCCGGGACAGCCTTACGGGGAGCTGTTTTTT. The chain combines TRBV5-1 with TRBJ2-2, with TRBD1 matching 7 bases. V lost 7 bases and J lost 7; bases outside the gene matches: 10. Germline CDR1 and CDR2: SGHRS and YFSETQ. The CDR3 has 14 amino acids.

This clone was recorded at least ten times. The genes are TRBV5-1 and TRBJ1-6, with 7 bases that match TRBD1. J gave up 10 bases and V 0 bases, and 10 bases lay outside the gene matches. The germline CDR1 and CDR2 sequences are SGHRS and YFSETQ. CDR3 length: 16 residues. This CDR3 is CASSLAPTGFGSPLHF. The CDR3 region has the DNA TGCGCCAGCAGCTTGGCCCCGACAGGGTTTGGGTCACCCCTCCACTTT.

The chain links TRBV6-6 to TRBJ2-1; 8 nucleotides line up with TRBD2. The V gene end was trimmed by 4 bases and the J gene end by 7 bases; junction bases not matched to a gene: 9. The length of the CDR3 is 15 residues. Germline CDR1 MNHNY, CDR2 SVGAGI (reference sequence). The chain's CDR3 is CASSSTSGLLNEQFF. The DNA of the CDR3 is TGTGCCAGCAGTTCAACTAGCGGACTACTAAATGAGCAGTTCTTC.

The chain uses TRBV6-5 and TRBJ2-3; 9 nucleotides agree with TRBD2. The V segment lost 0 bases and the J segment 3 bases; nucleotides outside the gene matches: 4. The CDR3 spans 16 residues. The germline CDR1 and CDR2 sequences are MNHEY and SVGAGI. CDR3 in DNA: TGTGCCAGCAGTTACTCTAGACTAGCGGAAACAGATACGCAGTATTTT. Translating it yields CASSYSRLAETDTQYF.

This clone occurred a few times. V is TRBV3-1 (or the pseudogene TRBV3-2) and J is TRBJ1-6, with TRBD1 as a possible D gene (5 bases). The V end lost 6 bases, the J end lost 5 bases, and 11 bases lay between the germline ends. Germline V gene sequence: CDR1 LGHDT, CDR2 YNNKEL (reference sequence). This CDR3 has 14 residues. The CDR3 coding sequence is TGTGCCAGCAGACTGGGGCAGAATAATTCACCCCTCCACTTT. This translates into CASRLGQNNSPLHF.

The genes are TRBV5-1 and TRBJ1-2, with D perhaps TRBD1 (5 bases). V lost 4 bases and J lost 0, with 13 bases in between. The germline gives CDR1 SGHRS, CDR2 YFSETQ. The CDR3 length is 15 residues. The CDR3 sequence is CASSLGTGPNYGYTF. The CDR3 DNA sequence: TGCGCCAGCAGCCTTGGCACAGGACCTAACTATGGCTACACCTTC.

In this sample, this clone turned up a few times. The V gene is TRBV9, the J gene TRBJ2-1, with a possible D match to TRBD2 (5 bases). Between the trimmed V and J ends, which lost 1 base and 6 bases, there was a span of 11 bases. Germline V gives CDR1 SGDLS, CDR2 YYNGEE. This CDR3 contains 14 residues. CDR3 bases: TGTGCCAGCAGCGTATGGGGAGAAGGCAATGAGCAGTTCTTC. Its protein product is CASSVWGEGNEQFF. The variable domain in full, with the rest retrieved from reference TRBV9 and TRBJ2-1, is DSGVTQTPKHLITATGQRVTLRCSPRSGDLSVYWYQQSLDQGLQFLIQYYNGEERAKGNILERFSAQQFPDLHSELNLSSLELGDSALYFCASSVWGEGNEQFFGPGTRLTVL.

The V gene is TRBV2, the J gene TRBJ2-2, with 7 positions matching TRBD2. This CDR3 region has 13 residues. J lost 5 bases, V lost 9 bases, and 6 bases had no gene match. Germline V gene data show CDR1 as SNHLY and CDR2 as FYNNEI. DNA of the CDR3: TGTGCCAGGGGGCGGGAGTCGACCGGGGAGCTGTTTTTT. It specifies CARGRESTGELFF.

The CDR3: CASTTGTDVYEQYF. In DNA, the CDR3 is TGTGCCAGCACTACCGGGACAGACGTCTACGAGCAGTACTTC. The V gene is TRBV2, the J gene TRBJ2-7; 7 positions match TRBD1. With V trimmed by 7 bases and J by 3 bases, 9 bases remained unmatched. Germline V gives CDR1 SNHLY, CDR2 FYNNEI. There are 14 residues in the CDR3. Drawing the rest from reference TRBV2 and TRBJ2-7, the complete variable domain is EPEVTQTPSHQVTQMGQEVILRCVPISNHLYFYWYRQILGQKVEFLVSFYNNEISEKSEIFDDQFSVERPDGSNFTLKIRSTKLEDSAMYFCASTTGTDVYEQYFGPGTRLTVT.

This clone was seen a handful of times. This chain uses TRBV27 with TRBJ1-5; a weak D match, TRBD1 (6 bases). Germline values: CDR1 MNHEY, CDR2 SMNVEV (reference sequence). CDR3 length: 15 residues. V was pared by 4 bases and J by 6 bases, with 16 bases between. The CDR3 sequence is CASSSQTGAGQPQHF. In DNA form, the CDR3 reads TGTGCCAGCAGTTCCCAGACAGGAGCAGGTCAGCCCCAGCATTTT.

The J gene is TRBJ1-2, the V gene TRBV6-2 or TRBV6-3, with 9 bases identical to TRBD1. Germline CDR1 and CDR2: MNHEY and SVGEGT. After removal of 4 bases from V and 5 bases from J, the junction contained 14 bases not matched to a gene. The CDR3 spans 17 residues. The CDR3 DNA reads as TGTGCCAGCAGTTCTTACAGGGGGCCTTCTACTTTTTATGGCTACACCTTC. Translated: CASSSYRGPSTFYGYTF.

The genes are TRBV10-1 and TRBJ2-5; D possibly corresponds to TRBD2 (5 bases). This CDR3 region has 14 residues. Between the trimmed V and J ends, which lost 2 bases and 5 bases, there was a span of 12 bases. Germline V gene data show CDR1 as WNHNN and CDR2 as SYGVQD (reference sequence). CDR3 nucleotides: TGCGCCAGCAGTGAGCGGGGATCCGGGGAGACCCAGTACTTC. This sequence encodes CASSERGSGETQYF.

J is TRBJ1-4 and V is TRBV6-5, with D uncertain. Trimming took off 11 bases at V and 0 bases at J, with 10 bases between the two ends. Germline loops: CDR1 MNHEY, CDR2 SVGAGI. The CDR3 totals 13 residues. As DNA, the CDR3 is TGTGCCTGCCGGGAACCAACTAATGAAAAACTGTTTTTT. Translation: CACREPTNEKLFF.

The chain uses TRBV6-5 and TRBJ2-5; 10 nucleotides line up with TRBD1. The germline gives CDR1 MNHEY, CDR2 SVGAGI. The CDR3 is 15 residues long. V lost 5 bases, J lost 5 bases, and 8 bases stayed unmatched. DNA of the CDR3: TGTGCCAGCAGTACCCCGACAGGGGGCCGGGAGACCCAGTACTTC. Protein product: CASSTPTGGRETQYF.

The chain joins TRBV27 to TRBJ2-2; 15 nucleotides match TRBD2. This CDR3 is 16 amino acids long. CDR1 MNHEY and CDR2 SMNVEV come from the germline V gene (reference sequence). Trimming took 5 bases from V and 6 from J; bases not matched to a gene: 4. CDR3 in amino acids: CASSPGLAGGAGELFF. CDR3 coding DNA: TGTGCCAGCAGTCCAGGACTAGCGGGAGGGGCCGGGGAGCTGTTTTTT.